This entry is about one TCR beta chain. The target antigen is unknown. This record comes from a study of cytomegalovirus exposure and HLA in healthy donors. Study-wide points: One variant, a missense change in DCLRE1C, was linked in a later analysis to TCR beta V- and J-gene trimming. Within the data, a cluster of highly shared sequence variants was likely a sequencing artifact. Most of the CMV-associated TCR beta chains (in a later analysis) appeared to be HLA-restricted.

Vbeta (60) and Jbeta (13) primers were used in the PCR. Method: immunoSEQ multiplex PCR; TCRdb's copy keeps in-frame clones and lacks some. The sample holds about 230,000 clones, about 84% seen once. After removal of 6 bases from V and 2 bases from J, the junction contained 8 bases not matched to a gene. Germline-derived CDR1 and CDR2 are MDHEN and SYDVKM. There are 16 residues in the CDR3. The V call is TRBV28, the J call TRBJ2-7; the match to TRBD2 covers 12 bases. The sequence came from a human donor in good health. The material sequenced was PBMCs. The CDR3 region is CASSTTSSGRAYEQYF. For the CDR3, the DNA is TGTGCCAGCAGCACTACCTCTAGCGGGAGGGCCTACGAGCAGTACTTC.